This TCR beta chain was obtained from a study of cytomegalovirus exposure and HLA in healthy donors. The PCR employed 60 Vbeta primers together with 13 Jbeta primers. Sequencing used immunoSEQ multiplex PCR; TCRdb keeps in-frame clones, though not all of them. The table lists 60,000 to 95,000 clones, nearly 80% of them singletons, with roughly 8.9% in the top ten. This CDR3 comprises 15 residues. Trimming removed 10 bases from V and 2 bases from J; junction bases left unmatched: 9. The germline V gene encodes CDR1 MRHNA and CDR2 SNTAGT. Comment on this clone: Its antigen is as yet unknown.

Donors showed nominal health when sampled, although they likely had unrecorded immune exposures. Overall study findings and caveats: Sequencing likely caused a cluster of highly shared sequence variants. Most sequenced TCRs were rare (though some public TCRs occurred in many donors).

The chain combines TRBV6-4 with TRBJ2-1; 9 nucleotides align to TRBD2. This clonotype was sampled from a woman aged 40 to 50 in good health and CMV-seropositive. Sequencing input: PBMCs. DNA for the CDR3: TGTGCCATCTGGGGCGGCGGGGGGGCCTACAATGAGCAGTTCTTC. Protein: CAIWGGGGAYNEQFF.